This T cell receptor beta chain was profiled in a study of molecular identifiers for immune sequencing clone quantification. Study in general: Replicate RNA came from about 20,000 or 100,000 naive CD8 cells and was split five ways, and four parts were sequenced.

Naive CD8 T cells underwent sorting with the CD8+CD4-CCR7+CD45RA+ definition. The CDR3 is 15 residues long. Germline-derived CDR1 and CDR2 are MNHEY and SVGEGT. V gave up 0 bases and J gave up 1 base, with 9 bases separating them. TCRdb reanalysed the PCR reads using MiXCR and keeps one entry per CDR3 protein. The repertoire holds about 36,000 distinct CDR3 sequences, with about 18% as singletons. The sequence came from a human donor in good health. Some libraries in this study had Jurkat cell RNA spiked in. The chain has TRBV6-2 or TRBV6-3 and TRBJ1-1; tentatively, D is TRBD1 (6 bases). Sequenced input: naive CD8+ T cells from blood, with Jurkat cell RNA spiked in. Subset indicated: FACS-sorted CD8+CD4-CCR7+CD45RA+ naive T cells. CDR3 loop: CASSYSVDRNTEAFF. In nucleotides, the CDR3 is TGTGCCAGCAGTTACTCTGTGGACAGGAACACTGAAGCTTTCTTT.